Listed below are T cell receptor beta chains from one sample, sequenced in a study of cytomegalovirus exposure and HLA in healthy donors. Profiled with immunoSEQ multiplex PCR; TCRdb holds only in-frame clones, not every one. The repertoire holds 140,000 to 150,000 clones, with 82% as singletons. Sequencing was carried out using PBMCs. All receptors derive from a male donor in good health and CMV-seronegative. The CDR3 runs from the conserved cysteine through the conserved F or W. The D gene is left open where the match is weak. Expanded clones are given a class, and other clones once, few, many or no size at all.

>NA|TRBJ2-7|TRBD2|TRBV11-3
CASIENGTSGAYEQYF
TGTGCCAGCATCGAAAACGGGACTAGCGGAGCCTACGAGCAGTACTTC
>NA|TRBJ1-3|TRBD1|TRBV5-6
CASSLVGTGRNTIYF
TGTGCCAGCAGCTTGGTCGGGACAGGGAGAAACACCATATATTTT
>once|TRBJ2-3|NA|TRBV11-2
CASSLVQGTDTQYF
TGTGCCAGCAGCTTAGTGCAGGGCACAGATACGCAGTATTTT
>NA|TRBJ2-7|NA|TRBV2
CARRGLAHEQYF
TGTGCCAGACGTGGACTGGCGCACGAGCAGTACTTC
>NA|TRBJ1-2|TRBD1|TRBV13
CASSLGQGYGYTF
TGTGCCAGCAGCTTGGGACAGGGCTATGGCTACACCTTC
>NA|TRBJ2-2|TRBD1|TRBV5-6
CASSSWDRANTGELFF
TGTGCCAGCAGCTCGTGGGACAGGGCGAACACCGGGGAGCTGTTTTTT
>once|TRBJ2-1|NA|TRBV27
CASRRIRSYNEQFF
TGTGCCAGCAGGCGGATTCGCTCCTACAATGAGCAGTTCTTC
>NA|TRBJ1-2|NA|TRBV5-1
CASSWGESLGYTF
TGCGCCAGCAGCTGGGGGGAGTCCCTGGGCTACACCTTC
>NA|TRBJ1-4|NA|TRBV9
CASTRNEATNEKLFF
TGTGCCAGCACTCGGAACGAGGCCACTAATGAAAAACTGTTTTTT
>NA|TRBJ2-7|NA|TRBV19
CASSSLEGSSYEQYF
TGTGCCAGTAGTTCCCTGGAGGGGTCCTCCTACGAGCAGTACTTC
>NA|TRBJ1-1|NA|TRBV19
CASSSPNRATEAFF
TGTGCCAGTAGTAGTCCGAACAGGGCTACTGAAGCTTTCTTT
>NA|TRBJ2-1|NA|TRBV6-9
CASRPNFRVRNEQFF
TGTGCCAGCCGCCCGAACTTCAGGGTCCGTAATGAGCAGTTCTTC
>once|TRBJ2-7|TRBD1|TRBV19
CASSIDRGNYEQYF
TGTGCCAGTAGTATAGACAGGGGGAACTACGAGCAGTACTTC
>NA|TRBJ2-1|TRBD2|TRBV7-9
CSSSFGLIGTSGTGEQFF
TGTTCCAGCAGCTTCGGTTTGATTGGGACTAGCGGGACGGGTGAGCAGTTCTTC
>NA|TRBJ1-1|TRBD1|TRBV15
CATRGQANTEAFF
TGTGCCACCCGGGGACAGGCGAACACTGAAGCTTTCTTT
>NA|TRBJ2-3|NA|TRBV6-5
CASSFTPSLGDTQYF
TGTGCCAGCAGTTTCACTCCCTCACTCGGGGATACGCAGTATTTT
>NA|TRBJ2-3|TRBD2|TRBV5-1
CASGTSGSADTQYF
TGCGCCAGCGGTACTAGCGGGAGTGCAGATACGCAGTATTTT
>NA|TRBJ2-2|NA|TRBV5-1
CASSHGLPNTGELFF
TGCGCCAGCAGTCACGGACTACCGAACACCGGGGAGCTGTTTTTT
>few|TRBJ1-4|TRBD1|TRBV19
CASTYRDRINEKLFF
TGTGCCAGTACCTATCGGGACAGAATTAATGAAAAACTGTTTTTT
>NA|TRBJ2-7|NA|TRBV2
CASRAGGANPYEQYF
TGTGCCAGCAGGGCCGGGGGAGCGAACCCCTACGAGCAGTACTTC
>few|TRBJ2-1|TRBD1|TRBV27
CASRILQGREQFF
TGTGCCAGCAGAATCCTACAGGGGCGTGAGCAGTTCTTC
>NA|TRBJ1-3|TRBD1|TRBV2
CASSEYPGQGGSSGNTIYF
TGTGCCAGCAGTGAATACCCGGGGCAGGGGGGAAGCTCTGGAAACACCATATATTTT
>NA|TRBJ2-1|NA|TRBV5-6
CASSLVGDEQFF
TGTGCCAGCAGCTTGGTCGGGGATGAGCAGTTCTTC
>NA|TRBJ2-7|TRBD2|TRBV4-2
CASSQGTSGERYF
TGTGCCAGCAGCCAAGGGACTAGCGGTGAAAGGTACTTC
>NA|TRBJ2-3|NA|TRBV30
CAWSERYGIYTDTQYF
TGTGCCTGGAGTGAGCGGTACGGAATTTACACAGATACGCAGTATTTT
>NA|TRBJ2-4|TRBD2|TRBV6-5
CASSSGLVRNIQYF
TGTGCCAGCAGTTCCGGACTAGTGAGGAACATTCAGTACTTC
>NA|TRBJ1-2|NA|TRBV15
CATSRDSEAFYGYTF
TGTGCCACCAGCAGAGATTCGGAGGCGTTCTATGGCTACACCTTC
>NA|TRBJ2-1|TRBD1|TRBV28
CASSRSGTGVYNEQFF
TGTGCCAGCAGTCGCTCCGGGACAGGGGTCTACAATGAGCAGTTCTTC
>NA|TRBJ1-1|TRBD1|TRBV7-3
CASSPGGHTEAFF
TGTGCCAGCAGCCCAGGGGGACACACTGAAGCTTTCTTT
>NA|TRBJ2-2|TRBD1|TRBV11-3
CASSYWTGGYAGELFF
TGTGCCAGCAGCTATTGGACAGGGGGCTATGCCGGGGAGCTGTTTTTT
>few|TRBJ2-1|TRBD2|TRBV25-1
CASSGLAGTNEQFF
TGTGCCAGCAGTGGACTAGCGGGGACAAATGAGCAGTTCTTC
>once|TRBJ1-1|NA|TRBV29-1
CSVEEWSRGSPEAFF
TGCAGCGTTGAAGAATGGAGCAGGGGTAGTCCTGAAGCTTTCTTT
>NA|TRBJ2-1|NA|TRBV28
CASSFGEQFF
TGTGCCAGCAGTTTCGGTGAGCAGTTCTTC
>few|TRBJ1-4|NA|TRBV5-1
CASSFTPGAQEKLFF
TGCGCCAGCAGCTTTACCCCAGGGGCGCAAGAAAAACTGTTTTTT
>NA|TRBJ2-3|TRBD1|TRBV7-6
CASSLGGQGTDTQYF
TGTGCCAGCAGCTTAGGGGGACAGGGGACAGATACGCAGTATTTT
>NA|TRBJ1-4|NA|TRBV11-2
CASSLVARGGPGEKLFF
TGTGCCAGCAGCTTAGTTGCCCGGGGGGGGCCAGGCGAAAAACTGTTTTTT
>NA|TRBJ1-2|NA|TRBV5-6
CASSLADTHPMTNYGYTF
TGTGCCAGCAGCTTGGCCGACACGCACCCAATGACTAACTATGGCTACACCTTC
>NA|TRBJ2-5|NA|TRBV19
CASSTRMSLQETQYF
TGTGCCAGTAGTACCCGTATGAGTCTTCAAGAGACCCAGTACTTC
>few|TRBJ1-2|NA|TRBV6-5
CASRRRDSVYGYTF
TGTGCCAGCAGACGCCGGGACTCTGTCTATGGCTACACCTTC
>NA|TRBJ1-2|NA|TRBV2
CASSVRQAYYGGYTF
TGTGCCAGCAGCGTTAGACAGGCCTACTATGGTGGCTACACCTTC
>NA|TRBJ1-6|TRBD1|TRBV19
CASSIRDSYNSPLHF
TGTGCCAGTAGTATAAGGGACAGCTATAATTCACCCCTCCACTTT
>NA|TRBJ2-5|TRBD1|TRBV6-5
CASSYSGQPGETQYF
TGTGCCAGCAGTTACTCGGGACAGCCTGGCGAGACCCAGTACTTC
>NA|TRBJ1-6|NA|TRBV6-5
CASSYRYSDSPLHF
TGTGCCAGCAGTTACAGATACTCGGATTCACCCCTCCACTTT
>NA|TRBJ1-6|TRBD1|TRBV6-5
CASSYSQGVVNSPLHF
TGTGCCAGCAGTTACTCCCAGGGGGTGGTTAATTCACCCCTCCACTTT
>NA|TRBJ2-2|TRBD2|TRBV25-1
CASTGLAGATGELFF
TGTGCCAGCACCGGTCTAGCGGGAGCCACCGGGGAGCTGTTTTTT
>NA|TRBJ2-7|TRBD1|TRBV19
CARENRDRGHEQYF
TGTGCCAGGGAGAACCGGGACAGGGGCCACGAGCAGTACTTC
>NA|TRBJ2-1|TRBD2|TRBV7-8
CASSSGLAVGSYNEQFF
TGTGCCAGCAGCTCCGGACTAGCGGTTGGTTCCTACAATGAGCAGTTCTTC
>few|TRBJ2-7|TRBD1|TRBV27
CASSSGTGEYEQYF
TGTGCCAGCAGTTCCGGGACAGGGGAATACGAGCAGTACTTC
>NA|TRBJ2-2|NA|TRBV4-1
CASSYYSPPAGELFF
TGCGCCAGCAGCTACTACTCACCCCCGGCCGGGGAGCTGTTTTTT
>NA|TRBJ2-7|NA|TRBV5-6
CASSLVQWQRAREQYF
TGTGCCAGCAGCTTGGTCCAGTGGCAGAGGGCGCGGGAGCAGTACTTC
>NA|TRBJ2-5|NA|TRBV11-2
CASSPTRMETQYF
TGTGCCAGCAGCCCTACTAGAATGGAGACCCAGTACTTC
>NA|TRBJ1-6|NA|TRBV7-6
CASSLDSGSGYRSPLHF
TGTGCCAGCAGCTTGGATAGCGGTTCGGGGTACAGATCACCCCTCCACTTT
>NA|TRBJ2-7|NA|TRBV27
CASSTRTASYEQYF
TGTGCCAGCAGTACCCGGACAGCTTCCTACGAGCAGTACTTC
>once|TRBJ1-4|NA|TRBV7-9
CASSQSNEKLFF
TGTGCCAGCAGCCAGTCCAATGAAAAACTGTTTTTT
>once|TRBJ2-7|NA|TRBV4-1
CASSQVYLTYEQYF
TGCGCCAGCAGCCAAGTTTACCTAACCTACGAGCAGTACTTC
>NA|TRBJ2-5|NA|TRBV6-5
CASSSNSRRMETQYF
TGTGCCAGCAGTTCCAACAGCAGGAGGATGGAGACCCAGTACTTC